This T cell receptor (beta chain) derives from a study of blood T cell repertoires in COVID-19. Study-level information: The cDNA or gDNA used as material had been derived from T cells, B-cell-depleted T cells, or PBMCs.

Participants, about 18 to 100 years old, spanned approximately 26 US areas. This table comes from immunoSEQ multiplex PCR, and its TCRdb copy is limited to in-frame clones, with some not included. The sample lists approximately 500,000 clones, approximately 90% occurring once. Unmatched junction bases numbered 3, after V lost 3 bases and J lost 4 bases. Germline lookup yields CDR1 SGDLS and CDR2 YYNGEE. This CDR3 has 13 residues. The clonotype originates from a woman aged 40 to 55 who had recovered from COVID-19. Material for sequencing was PBMCs or T cells enriched from blood (not recorded which). This chain uses TRBV9 with TRBJ1-2; 7 positions match TRBD1. The CDR3 spells CASSEQGPYGYTF. CDR3 sequence (DNA): TGTGCCAGCAGCGAACAGGGGCCCTATGGCTACACCTTC.